In its sample, the clone carrying this TCR beta chain was seen a few times. CDR3 length: 15 residues. In germline, CDR1 is LNHNV, CDR2 YYDKDF (reference sequence). The germline V and J ends were trimmed by 6 bases and 5 bases, with 19 bases remaining between them. TCRdb keeps only in-frame clones here, not all; method: immunoSEQ multiplex PCR. The profile shows some 10,000 clones, about 81% of them singletons. Ipilimumab, 1 mg/kg, started 14 to 28 days after autologous transplant. Dosing: nivolumab 3 mg/kg IV, weeks 1, 4, 7, 10, then every two weeks to week 26. This sample was included in a study of ipilimumab plus nivolumab after autologous stem cell transplantation.

This specimen consisted of PBMCs, obtained in a trial of ipilimumab plus nivolumab as post-transplant consolidation. The clonotype originates from a male donor with diffuse large B-cell lymphoma. V is TRBV15 and J is TRBJ1-1, with D possibly matching TRBD1 (5 bases). The CDR3 DNA sequence: TGTGCCACCAGATCGCTTAATTCGGGGCAAACTGAAGCTTTCTTT. This sequence encodes CATRSLNSGQTEAFF.